The rows below give T cell receptor beta chains drawn from one sample of a study of T cells in Graves' hyperthyroidism and ophthalmopathy. TCRdb redid the calling of the multiplex PCR reads with MiXCR, one entry per CDR3 protein. In the table there are about half a million distinct CDR3 sequences, about 22% of which are singletons. The material sequenced was blood. The receptor set was obtained from a woman between 65 and 79 years old with Graves' ophthalmopathy. The CDR3 runs from the conserved cysteine through the conserved F or W. A D gene is named only where the DNA matches it firmly. The size field is filled for only some rows; it gives once, few, many or a size class.

v_gene,abundance,d_gene,j_gene,CDR3nt,CDR3aa
TRBV7-2,.,TRBD2,TRBJ2-2,TGTGCCAGCAGCCAACGACTAGCGGGGAGCGGGGAGCTGTTTTTT,CASSQRLAGSGELFF
TRBV20-1,.,TRBD1,TRBJ1-5,TGCAGTGCTAGGGGACAGGGAAGTCAGCCCCAGCATTTT,CSARGQGSQPQHF
TRBV6-4,.,.,TRBJ2-3,TGTGCCAGCAGTGAAGGGGGGGGCGAAACAGATACGCAGTATTTT,CASSEGGGETDTQYF
TRBV6-1,.,.,TRBJ2-7,TGTGCCAGCAGTGAAGTCCGGAGGGCCTACGAGCAGTACTTC,CASSEVRRAYEQYF
TRBV18,few,TRBD1,TRBJ2-7,TGTGCCAGCTCGTACAGGGGGCGCGGTACCTACGAGCAGTACTTC,CASSYRGRGTYEQYF
TRBV9,.,.,TRBJ1-6,TGTGCCAGCAGCGTAGAGCAGGGTCCCACTTATAATTCACCCCTCCACTTT,CASSVEQGPTYNSPLHF
TRBV19,few,.,TRBJ1-2,TGTGCCAGTAGTGATACAGCAACCTATGGCTACACCTTC,CASSDTATYGYTF
TRBV2,many,.,TRBJ1-4,TGTGCCAGCAGTTCGGCGGGGGATCATGAAAAACTGTTTTTT,CASSSAGDHEKLFF
TRBV5-6,few,TRBD1,TRBJ2-4,TGTGCCAGCAGCCCTCAGGGGGCGCAGGGTCGAAACATTCAGTACTTC,CASSPQGAQGRNIQYF
TRBV7-2,few,.,TRBJ2-7,TGTGCCAGCAGCAACTACTACGAGCAGTACTTC,CASSNYYEQYF
TRBV20-1,.,.,TRBJ2-1,TGCAGTGCTAGCCCTTATGATGAGCAGTTCTTC,CSASPYDEQFF
TRBV6-1,.,.,TRBJ2-5,TGTGCTTCACGGGACACCCAAGAGACCCAGTACTTC,CASRDTQETQYF
TRBV19,.,TRBD2,TRBJ2-3,TGTGCCAGTAGTATAGCTAGCGGGAGTGTAGATACGCAGTATTTT,CASSIASGSVDTQYF
TRBV6-1,many,.,TRBJ2-3,TGTGCCAGCAGCCTCGGGTCCAGGGGAAAGGGTACGCAGTATTTT,CASSLGSRGKGTQYF
TRBV20-1,few,TRBD1,TRBJ1-2,TGCAGTGCCGAGGACAGGGGTTATGGCTACACCTTC,CSAEDRGYGYTF
TRBV7-9,few,TRBD1,TRBJ2-7,TGTGCCAGCAGCTGGAACAGGGGCTCCTACGAGCAGTACTTC,CASSWNRGSYEQYF
TRBV10-3,few,TRBD1,TRBJ1-1,TGTGCCATCGCCCGGGACAGGGGAAGGACTGAAGCTTTCTTT,CAIARDRGRTEAFF
TRBV20-1,few,.,TRBJ1-5,TGCAGTGCCTCTACGCAGATGTTTCAGCCCCAGCATTTT,CSASTQMFQPQHF
TRBV7-8,few,.,TRBJ2-6,TGTGCCAGCAGCTTAGTTGCTGGATCTGGGGCCAACGTCCTGACTTTC,CASSLVAGSGANVLTF
TRBV6-5,many,.,TRBJ1-3,TGTGCCAGCAGTTACTCGATCCAAGGGAAAGGAAACACCATATATTTT,CASSYSIQGKGNTIYF
TRBV27,few,TRBD2,TRBJ2-1,TGTGCCTCACGCGGGAGGGGGATATTCGATGAGCAGTTCTTC,CASRGRGIFDEQFF
TRBV28,many,.,TRBJ2-7,TGTGCCAGCAGTCGAAGTAACGAGCAGTACTTC,CASSRSNEQYF
TRBV20-1,few,.,TRBJ2-5,TGCAGTGTCAGGGCCGGCCCTTGGTACTTC,CSVRAGPWYF
TRBV3-1,.,.,TRBJ1-3,TGTGCCAGCAGCCAGACAGCCTCTGGAAACACCATATATTTT,CASSQTASGNTIYF
TRBV20-1,.,.,TRBJ2-3,TGCAGTGCTAGAGATGTGACTACAAGTAGAGCAGATACGCAGTATTTT,CSARDVTTSRADTQYF
TRBV28,many,TRBD2,TRBJ2-1,TGTGCCAGCAGTTTATCGCTAGCGGGTTACAATGAGCAGTTCTTC,CASSLSLAGYNEQFF
TRBV6-4,.,TRBD1,TRBJ1-1,TGTGCCAGCAGGGGGGGGACAGGGAACACTGAAGCTTTCTTT,CASRGGTGNTEAFF
TRBV7-2,.,TRBD1,TRBJ2-2,TGTGCCAGCAGCCCAGCGTGGGGACAGGGAAACACCGGGGAGCTGTTTTTT,CASSPAWGQGNTGELFF
TRBV5-6,few,.,TRBJ1-2,TGTGCCAGCAGCTTCTCAGATAACTATGGCTACACCTTC,CASSFSDNYGYTF
TRBV5-6,.,.,TRBJ1-2,TGTGCCAGCAGCCACCAGAGGCTTAGCTATGGCTACACCTTC,CASSHQRLSYGYTF
TRBV10-3,.,.,TRBJ2-1,TGTGCCATCCGGAAGGACACTTACAATGAGCAGTTCTTC,CAIRKDTYNEQFF
TRBV6-1,few,TRBD1,TRBJ1-6,TGTGCCAGCAGTCTCGCACAGGGGGACTCACCCCTCCACTTT,CASSLAQGDSPLHF
TRBV20-1,.,TRBD2,TRBJ2-1,TGCAGTGCTCCCCAGCGGGGGAACCTGAATGAGCAGTTCTTC,CSAPQRGNLNEQFF
TRBV5-6,.,.,TRBJ1-4,TGTGCCAGCAGCTTGACGGGAGGGATGCAACTGTTTTTT,CASSLTGGMQLFF
TRBV9,.,.,TRBJ2-2,TGTGCCAGCAGCGTAGTTAGGTCAGGGGCTTTGAACACCGGGGAGCTGTTTTTT,CASSVVRSGALNTGELFF
TRBV15,.,.,TRBJ1-4,TGTGCCACCAGCAACCTGAGGGGGTCTGGGAGAAAACTGTTTTTT,CATSNLRGSGRKLFF
TRBV6-1,.,TRBD1,TRBJ1-1,TGTGCCGGACATTCAGGGGGAACTGAAGCTTTCTTT,CAGHSGGTEAFF
TRBV24-1,few,TRBD1,TRBJ2-3,TGTGCCACCAGTGACACTAGGACAGGGGGAGCCGATACGCAGTATTTT,CATSDTRTGGADTQYF
TRBV10-2,few,TRBD2,TRBJ2-7,TGCGCCAGCAGTGGTAGGCTAGCGGCCTACGAGCAGTACTTC,CASSGRLAAYEQYF
TRBV27,.,.,TRBJ2-1,TGTGCCAGCAGTACCCCTTCGATCAATGAGCAGTTCTTC,CASSTPSINEQFF